The 32 T cell receptor beta chains reported below all come from one sample, sequenced in a study of shared T cell receptors in the human thymus. Assay used: immunoSEQ multiplex PCR; TCRdb lists only in-frame clones, some missing. The table has more than 550,000 clones, roughly 86% seen once. These data also formed part of another study, on human thymus T cells.

Sequencing used thymocytes. Every receptor here comes from a boy in the first two years of life with a congenital heart defect.

J is TRBJ1-2 and V is TRBV6-5; 11 bases are shared with TRBD1. The CDR3 length is 13 residues. Germline CDR1 MNHEY, CDR2 SVGAGI. V dropped 10 bases and J dropped 7; count of bases not matched to a gene: 8. The CDR3 DNA reads TGTGCCACAACCGGGACAGGGGGATTTGGCTACACCTTC. Translation: CATTGTGGFGYTF.

J is TRBJ1-1 and V is TRBV7-3, with D unresolved. CDR1 and CDR2 (germline): SGHTA, FQGTGA. This CDR3 region has 10 residues. V was cut by 1 base and J by 11 bases, with 5 bases left in between. CDR3 sequence: CASSLISAFF. The DNA of the CDR3 is TGTGCCAGCAGCTTAATATCGGCTTTCTTT.

This clone was recorded once. CDR3 amino acids: CASGVGRSYEQYF. The CDR3 region has the DNA TGTGCCAGCGGTGTGGGCCGCTCCTACGAGCAGTACTTC. The V gene is TRBV14, the J gene TRBJ2-7; D remains ambiguous. CDR1 SGHDN and CDR2 FVKESK come from the germline V gene. The CDR3 consists of 13 residues. The V end lost 8 bases, the J end lost 0 bases, and 11 bases lay between the germline ends.

The chain has TRBV14 and TRBJ2-2; 10 nucleotides match TRBD1. Losses at the gene ends were 2 bases for V and 6 bases for J; bases not matched to a gene: 12. This CDR3 has 18 residues. CDR1 and CDR2 (germline): SGHDN, FVKESK. As DNA, the CDR3 is TGTGCCAGCAGCCAAAGGATGTTCGGGACAGGGGATCCCGGGGAGCTGTTTTTT. Protein: CASSQRMFGTGDPGELFF. Using reference TRBV14 and TRBJ2-2 for the parts outside the CDR3, the full variable domain is EAGVTQFPSHSVIEKGQTVTLRCDPISGHDNLYWYRRVMGKEIKFLLHFVKESKQDESGMPNNRFLAERTGGTYSTLKVQPAELEDSGVYFCASSQRMFGTGDPGELFFGEGSRLTVL.

The CDR3 sequence: CASSKTGLAEQYF. In nucleotides, the CDR3 is TGTGCCAGCAGTAAGACAGGACTTGCCGAGCAGTACTTC. The chain combines TRBV2 with TRBJ2-7, with D possibly TRBD1 on 6 matching bases. V was trimmed by 5 bases and J by 6 bases, leaving 14 bases between them. The length of the CDR3 is 13 residues. Germline CDR1 SNHLY, CDR2 FYNNEI.

This rearrangement joins TRBV20-1 to TRBJ2-7; a weak D match, TRBD2 (6 bases). The V end was cut by 3 bases, the J end by 3 bases, with 6 bases between. The length of the CDR3 is 11 residues. Germline assignment: CDR1 DFQATT and CDR2 SNEGSKA (reference sequence). The CDR3 nucleotides read TGCAGTGCTAGGGAGGGCTACGAGCAGTACTTC. Its translation: CSAREGYEQYF.

This clone was seen more than once but under ten times. The genes are TRBV28 and TRBJ2-2, with D maybe TRBD1 (6 bases). In germline, CDR1 is MDHEN, CDR2 SYDVKM. The length of the CDR3 is 16 residues. V gave up 2 bases and J gave up 2 bases, with 12 bases separating them. The CDR3 region has the DNA TGTGCCAGCAGTTTAAGGCGGACAGTTAACACCGGGGAGCTGTTTTTT. Translating gives CASSLRRTVNTGELFF.

V gene TRBV27 combines with J gene TRBJ1-3; 7 bases are a match to TRBD1. Germline lookup yields CDR1 MNHEY and CDR2 SMNVEV (reference sequence). The CDR3 runs to 14 residues. V was clipped by 8 bases and J by 1 base; unmatched bases: 5. This CDR3 is CASAYRGSGNTIYF. The CDR3 nucleotides read TGTGCCAGCGCCTACAGGGGTTCTGGAAACACCATATATTTT.

The rearrangement links TRBV19 to TRBJ1-1; maybe TRBD1 (6 bases). V dropped 2 bases and J dropped 0 bases, with 13 bases sitting between them. CDR1 and CDR2 (germline): LNHDA, SQIVND (reference sequence). This CDR3 is built from 16 residues. The CDR3 region is CASSILDGGMNTEAFF. The CDR3 region has the DNA TGTGCCAGTAGTATATTGGATGGGGGCATGAACACTGAAGCTTTCTTT.

The gene calls are TRBV7-2 and TRBJ2-2; TRBD1 matches at 10 bases. This CDR3 contains 17 residues. Trimming took 5 bases from V and 5 from J; bases not matched to a gene: 11. The V gene's germline CDR1 is SGHTA and CDR2 FQGNSA. The chain's CDR3 is CASSRQPGQGRTGELFF. DNA of the CDR3: TGTGCCAGCAGCCGCCAACCGGGACAGGGGAGGACCGGGGAGCTGTTTTTT.

The rearrangement uses TRBV13 and TRBJ1-1; D is undetermined. The germline V gene encodes CDR1 PRHDT and CDR2 FYEKMQ (reference sequence). V lost 0 bases and J lost 1, with 12 bases in between. The CDR3 consists of 16 residues. The CDR3 region has the DNA TGTGCCAGCAGCTTAGGCCTGCTCCGGGGGAACACTGAAGCTTTCTTT. This codes for CASSLGLLRGNTEAFF.

The sample holds one count of this clone. The chain carries TRBV28 and TRBJ1-6, with TRBD1 matching 8 bases. The germline CDR1 and CDR2 sequences are MDHEN and SYDVKM. The CDR3 extends over 14 amino acids. V gave up 3 bases and J gave up 13 bases; unmatched junction bases: 8. The CDR3 nucleotides are TGTGCCAGCAGTTTGGACCAGGGGGCCTCCCCCCTCCACTTT. Protein product: CASSLDQGASPLHF.

V is TRBV4-1 and J is TRBJ1-4; a weak D match, TRBD1 (6 bases). In germline, CDR1 is MGHRA, CDR2 YSYEKL. Trimming took 1 base from V and 0 from J, leaving 27 bases between them. The CDR3 spans 22 residues. The CDR3 reads CASSQANGTPLEFTSTNEKLFF. The DNA of the CDR3 is TGCGCCAGCAGCCAAGCTAACGGGACACCACTAGAGTTTACCTCAACTAATGAAAAACTGTTTTTT.

The J gene is TRBJ2-1, the V gene TRBV6-4, with TRBD2 matching over 10 bases. Losses at the gene ends were 6 bases for V and 5 bases for J; bases not matched to a gene: 7. The CDR3 covers 15 residues. CDR1 and CDR2 from the germline V gene are MRHNA and SNTAGT. The CDR3 sequence: CASRKTSGLDNEQFF. The CDR3 DNA reads as TGTGCCAGCAGGAAGACTAGCGGGTTAGACAATGAGCAGTTCTTC.

CDR3 sequence: CAWDRQGRNQPQHF. CDR3 nucleotides: TGTGCCTGGGATCGACAGGGCCGAAATCAGCCCCAGCATTTT. The V and J genes are TRBV30 and TRBJ1-5; 7 bases align to TRBD1. Losses at the gene ends were 5 bases for V and 4 bases for J; bases not matched to a gene: 8. The germline V gene encodes CDR1 GTSNPN and CDR2 SVGIG (reference sequence). The CDR3 runs to 14 residues.

The genes are TRBV6-5 and TRBJ1-6, with a tentative D call TRBD1 (5 bases). Trimming shortened V by 1 base and J by 9 bases, and 16 bases separated the two germline ends. CDR3 length equals 16 residues. The germline V gene has CDR1 MNHEY and CDR2 SVGAGI. CDR3 sequence reads: CASSYYRGGQSSPLHF. For the CDR3, the DNA is TGTGCCAGCAGTTACTATCGCGGGGGTCAGTCTTCACCCCTCCACTTT.

This sequence joins TRBV28 and TRBJ2-3; the match to TRBD1 covers 8 bases. The CDR3 has 17 amino acids. The junction had 6 bases not matched to a gene; V was cut back by 1 base and J by 0 bases. Germline V gene lookup returns CDR1 MDHEN and CDR2 SYDVKM. For the CDR3, the DNA is TGTGCCAGCAGTTTATTTGGACAGGGCAAGAGCACAGATACGCAGTATTTT. Its protein is CASSLFGQGKSTDTQYF.

The J gene is TRBJ2-7, the V gene TRBV6-5; 9 positions agree with TRBD1. Losses at the gene ends were 2 bases for V and 4 bases for J; bases not matched to a gene: 3. CDR1 is MNHEY, CDR2 SVGAGI, per germline. This CDR3 is built from 14 residues. CDR3 bases: TGTGCCAGCAGTTACCCCGGGACAGGGTACGAGCAGTACTTC. As protein: CASSYPGTGYEQYF.

CDR3 nucleotides: TGTGCCAGAAGCTTGGGGCTTGGTGGGAGGGCTACAGATACGCAGTATTTT. Translated, it gives CARSLGLGGRATDTQYF. The chain is built from TRBV7-5 and TRBJ2-3; TRBD2 reflects the table's D call only, with no check against the DNA. TRBV7-5 is designated a pseudogene. The CDR3 is made up of 17 amino acids.

This chain joins TRBV5-4 and TRBJ2-1; TRBD1 agrees at 9 bases. J lost 2 bases, V lost 4 bases, and 7 bases had no gene match. This CDR3 spans 16 amino acids. CDR1 is SGHNT and CDR2 is YYREEE in the germline V gene (reference sequence). The CDR3: CASSPRQGGPYNEQFF. DNA of the CDR3: TGTGCCAGCAGCCCAAGACAGGGGGGGCCCTACAATGAGCAGTTCTTC.

The chain combines TRBV28 with TRBJ1-2; D ambiguous. V lost 7 bases and J lost 4, with 13 bases in between. Germline V lookup: CDR1 MDHEN, CDR2 SYDVKM. The CDR3 loop spans 13 amino acids. This CDR3 reads CASTTRCFYGYTF. The DNA for the CDR3 is TGTGCCAGCACCACTAGGTGTTTCTATGGCTACACCTTC.

The gene calls are TRBV4-2 and TRBJ2-7; 9 bases map to TRBD1. There are 20 residues in the CDR3. The J segment lost 1 base and the V segment lost 1 base, leaving 17 bases of the junction unmatched. Germline assignment: CDR1 LGHNA and CDR2 YNFKEQ. The CDR3 is CASSQVSGTGTVQSSYEQYF. Here the CDR3 DNA reads TGTGCCAGCAGCCAAGTTTCCGGGACAGGGACAGTTCAGAGTTCCTACGAGCAGTACTTC.

The V call is TRBV15, the J call TRBJ1-5; 7 nucleotides line up with TRBD1. V dropped 0 bases and J dropped 6; count of bases not matched to a gene: 11. Looked up from germline, CDR1 is LNHNV and CDR2 is YYDKDF (reference sequence). The length of the CDR3 is 17 residues. CDR3 nucleotides: TGTGCCACCAGCAGAGATCATTCAGGGGGTCCTTCTCAGCCCCAGCATTTT. This gives the protein CATSRDHSGGPSQPQHF.

This clone has just a few counts. The chain links TRBV7-6 to TRBJ1-4; 10 bases fit TRBD1. Per the germline V gene, CDR1 is SGHVS and CDR2 is FNYEAQ. There are 15 residues in the CDR3. V shed 6 bases and J 7 bases; nucleotides not matched to a gene: 8. The CDR3 DNA follows: TGTGCCAGCAGGACTGGGACAGGGGCAGGTGAAAAACTGTTTTTT. It is translated as CASRTGTGAGEKLFF.

This chain links TRBV10-3 with TRBJ1-4; no firm D call. Trimming stripped 8 bases from V and 5 bases from J, with 9 bases between. This CDR3 is built from 12 residues. Germline loops: CDR1 ENHRY, CDR2 SYGVKD. CDR3 nucleotide sequence: TGTGCCATCGGGCAGGAAAATGAAAAACTGTTTTTT. Amino acids: CAIGQENEKLFF.

This rearrangement joins TRBV7-8 to TRBJ2-1; 8 nucleotides agree with TRBD2. CDR1 is SGHVS, CDR2 FQNEAQ, per germline. This CDR3 region has 16 residues. V trimming: 1 base; J trimming: 3 bases; junction bases outside the gene matches: 5. CDR3 sequence: CASSLETSGHYNEQFF. Written as DNA, the CDR3 is TGTGCCAGCAGCTTAGAAACTAGCGGCCACTACAATGAGCAGTTCTTC.

The chain links TRBV28 to TRBJ2-7, with 10 bases matching TRBD2. Germline CDR1 MDHEN, CDR2 SYDVKM. Germline trimming cut 5 bases from V and 5 bases from J; bases unmatched to any gene: 9. The CDR3 sequence is 15 residues long. For the CDR3, the DNA is TGTGCCAGCAGTCTGAGCGGGGGGGGCCTCGACGAGCAGTACTTC. Protein sequence: CASSLSGGGLDEQYF.

This sequence joins TRBV10-3 and TRBJ1-4; tentative D call: TRBD1 (5 bases). The CDR3 contains 14 residues. Germline V gives CDR1 ENHRY, CDR2 SYGVKD. V dropped 3 bases and J dropped 6 bases, with 11 bases sitting between them. The CDR3 here is CAISDSGGDEKLFF. For the CDR3, the DNA is TGTGCCATCAGTGATTCGGGGGGTGATGAAAAACTGTTTTTT.

The chain is built from TRBV11-2 and TRBJ2-5; D possibly corresponds to TRBD2 (7 bases). The germline V gene has CDR1 SGHAT and CDR2 FQNNGV. Trimming pared 5 bases from V and 3 bases from J, leaving 13 bases between. This CDR3 region has 14 residues. For the CDR3, the DNA is TGTGCCAGCAGCCTCGGGGAGGGGGAAGAGACCCAGTACTTC. It yields the protein CASSLGEGEETQYF.

The chain has TRBV18 and TRBJ2-1, with D tentatively TRBD2 (5 bases). The CDR3 has 17 residues. The V end was cut by 3 bases, the J end by 5 bases, with 20 bases between. Germline V gene lookup returns CDR1 KGHSH and CDR2 LQKENI. The CDR3 DNA reads as TGTGCCAGCTCACCCCGAGGAACTAGACTGGATAACAATGAGCAGTTCTTC. It translates to CASSPRGTRLDNNEQFF.

The V call is TRBV6-6, the J call TRBJ2-1; possible D gene TRBD1, 5 bases. V was clipped by 3 bases and J by 10 bases, with 7 bases between them. The V gene's germline CDR1 is MNHNY and CDR2 SVGAGI (reference sequence). This CDR3 region has 11 residues. The CDR3 protein is CASSYWTEQFF. The DNA for the CDR3 is TGTGCCAGCAGTTATTGGACAGAGCAGTTCTTC.

V gene TRBV5-1 combines with J gene TRBJ1-1, with D possibly being TRBD1 (6 bases). This CDR3 contains 15 residues. CDR1 SGHRS and CDR2 YFSETQ come from the germline V gene. V lost 1 base and J 0 bases, leaving 10 bases between the germline ends. The CDR3 loop reads CASSLWTAMNTEAFF. The CDR3 coding sequence is TGCGCCAGCAGCTTGTGGACAGCCATGAACACTGAAGCTTTCTTT.